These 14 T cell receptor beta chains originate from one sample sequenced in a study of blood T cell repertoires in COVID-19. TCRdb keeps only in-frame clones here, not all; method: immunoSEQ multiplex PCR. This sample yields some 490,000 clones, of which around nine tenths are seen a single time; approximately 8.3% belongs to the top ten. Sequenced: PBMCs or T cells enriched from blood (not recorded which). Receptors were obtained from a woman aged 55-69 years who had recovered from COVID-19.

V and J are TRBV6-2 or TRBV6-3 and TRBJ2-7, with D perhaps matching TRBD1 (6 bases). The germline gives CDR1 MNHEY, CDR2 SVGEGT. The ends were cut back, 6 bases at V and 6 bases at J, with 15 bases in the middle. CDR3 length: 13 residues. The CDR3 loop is CASSRAQGGEQYV. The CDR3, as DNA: TGTGCCAGCAGCCGAGCACAGGGCGGCGAGCAGTACGTC.

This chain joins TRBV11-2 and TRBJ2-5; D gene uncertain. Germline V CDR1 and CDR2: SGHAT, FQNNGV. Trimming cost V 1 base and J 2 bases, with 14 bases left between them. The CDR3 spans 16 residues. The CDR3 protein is CASSLGSLTFQETQYF. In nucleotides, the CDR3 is TGTGCCAGCAGCTTAGGTAGCCTGACCTTTCAAGAGACCCAGTACTTC.

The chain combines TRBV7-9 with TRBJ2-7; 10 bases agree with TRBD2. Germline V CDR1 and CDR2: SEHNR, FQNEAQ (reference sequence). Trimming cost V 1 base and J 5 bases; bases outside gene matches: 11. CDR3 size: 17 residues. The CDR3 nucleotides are TGTGCCAGCAGCTTAGGGGTGGGGAAACTAGCGGGAAACGAGCAGTACTTC. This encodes CASSLGVGKLAGNEQYF.

CDR3 DNA sequence: TGCGCCAGCAGGGGGGGACAGACCTACTACGAGCAGTACTTC. Translation gives CASRGGQTYYEQYF. The V gene is TRBV10-2, the J gene TRBJ2-7; perhaps TRBD1 as D (7 bases). Looked up from germline, CDR1 is WSHSY and CDR2 is SAAADI. V was cut by 6 bases and J by 3 bases, with 15 bases left in between. The CDR3 contains 14 residues.

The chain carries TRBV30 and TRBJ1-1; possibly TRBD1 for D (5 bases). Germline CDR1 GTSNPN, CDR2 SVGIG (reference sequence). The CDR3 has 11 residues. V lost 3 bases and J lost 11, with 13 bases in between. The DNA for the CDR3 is TGTGCCTGGAGCTTAGTCCGGGGGGCTTTCTTT. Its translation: CAWSLVRGAFF.

The chain's CDR3 is CASSLLGGTNTEAFF. The CDR3 DNA is TGTGCCAGCAGCTTACTTGGGGGCACGAACACTGAAGCTTTCTTT. J is TRBJ1-1 and V is TRBV7-8; tentative D call: TRBD1 (6 bases). V gave up 2 bases and J gave up 1 base, with 11 bases separating them. The CDR3 length is 15 residues. Germline V gene sequence: CDR1 SGHVS, CDR2 FQNEAQ.

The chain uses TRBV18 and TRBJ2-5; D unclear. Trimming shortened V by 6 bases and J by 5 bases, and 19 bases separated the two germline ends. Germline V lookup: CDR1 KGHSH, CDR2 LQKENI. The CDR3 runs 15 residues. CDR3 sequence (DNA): TGTGCCAGCTCCCCTACGGTGGGCTTAGTGGAGACCCAGTACTTC. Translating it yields CASSPTVGLVETQYF.

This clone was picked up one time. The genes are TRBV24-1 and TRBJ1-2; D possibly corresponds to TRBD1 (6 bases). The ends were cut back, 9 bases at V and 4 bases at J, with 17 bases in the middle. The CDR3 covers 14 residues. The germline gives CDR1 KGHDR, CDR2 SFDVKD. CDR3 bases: TGTGCCACCGGGGGACGGGACACGGGCTATGGCTACACCTTC. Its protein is CATGGRDTGYGYTF.

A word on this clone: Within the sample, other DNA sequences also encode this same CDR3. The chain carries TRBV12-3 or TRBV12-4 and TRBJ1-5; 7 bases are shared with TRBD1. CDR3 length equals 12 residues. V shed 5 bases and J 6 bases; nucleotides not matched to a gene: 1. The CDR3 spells CASSRQGQPQHF. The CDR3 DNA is TGTGCCAGCAGTCGACAGGGTCAGCCCCAGCATTTT.

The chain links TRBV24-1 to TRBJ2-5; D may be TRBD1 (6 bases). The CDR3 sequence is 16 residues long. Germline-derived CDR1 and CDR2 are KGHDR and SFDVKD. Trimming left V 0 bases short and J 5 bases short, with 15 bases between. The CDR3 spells CATSDLGGTGRETQYF. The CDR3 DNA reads TGTGCCACCAGTGATTTGGGAGGTACAGGGCGGGAGACCCAGTACTTC.

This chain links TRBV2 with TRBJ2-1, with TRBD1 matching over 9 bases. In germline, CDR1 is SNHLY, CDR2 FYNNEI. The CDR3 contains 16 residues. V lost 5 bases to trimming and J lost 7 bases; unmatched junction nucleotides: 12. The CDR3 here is CASSRNSGTGNNEQFF. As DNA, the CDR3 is TGTGCCAGCAGTCGGAATTCCGGGACAGGGAATAATGAGCAGTTCTTC.

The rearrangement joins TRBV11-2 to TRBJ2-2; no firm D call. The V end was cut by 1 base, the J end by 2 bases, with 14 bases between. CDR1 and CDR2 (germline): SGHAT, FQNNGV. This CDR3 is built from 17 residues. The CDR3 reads CASSLVRHQFNTGELFF. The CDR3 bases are TGTGCCAGCAGCTTAGTCAGGCACCAATTCAACACCGGGGAGCTGTTTTTT.

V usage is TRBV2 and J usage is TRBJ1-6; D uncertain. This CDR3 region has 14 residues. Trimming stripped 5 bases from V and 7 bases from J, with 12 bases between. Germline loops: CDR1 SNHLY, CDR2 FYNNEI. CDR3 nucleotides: TGTGCCAGCAGTCTTAGGACGGGAAATTCACCCCTCCACTTT. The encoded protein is CASSLRTGNSPLHF.

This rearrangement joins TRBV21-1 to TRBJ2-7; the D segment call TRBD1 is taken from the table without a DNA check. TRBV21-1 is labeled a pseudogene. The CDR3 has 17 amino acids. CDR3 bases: TGTGCCAGCAGCCACGTTTCCCTCTGGACAGGTCTCTCTGCCGAGTACTTC. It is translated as CASSHVSLWTGLSAEYF.